This T cell receptor (beta chain) was recorded in a study of CD8 T cells in Susac syndrome (dated by TCRdb to about 2019). Notes on the research overall: The study used repertoire sequencing to test whether antigen drove CD8+ T cell activation and differentiation in Susac syndrome.

Regarding this clonotype: The clone's antigen remains unknown. No base qualities exist here, and no much larger clone lies one base off it.

CDR1 SGHRS and CDR2 YFSETQ were looked up in the germline V gene. From the cysteine through the phenylalanine, the CDR3 covers 13 amino acids. Only the CDR3 DNA is retained, 39 bases long and in frame from the first base. The germline ends are 7 bases apart after V is trimmed by 0 bases and J by 6 bases. What the research found in general, with its limitations: The number of individuals in the TCR sequencing and HLA analysis was recognized as being relatively small.

High-throughput TCR beta sequencing profiled peripheral blood CD8+ and CD4+ T cells from healthy donors, Susac syndrome patients and multiple sclerosis patients. The multiple sclerosis controls were treatment-naive patients whose relapsing-remitting disease, either stable or active, fulfilled the revised McDonald criteria. Bulk CD8+ and CD4+ T cells were purified by magnetic negative isolation, whereas CD8+ TEMRA cells were enriched by FACS. Blood was collected in EDTA tubes and processed within 24 hours, with PBMCs isolated through density gradient centrifugation. PBMCs destined for TCR sequencing were cryopreserved in liquid nitrogen and later thawed in a 37 °C water bath. Purity of sorted or isolated CD4+, CD8+ and CD8+ TEMRA cells was at least 90%. RNA was extracted using the RNeasy kit, and about 0.5 to 1 ug of the RNA was reverse transcribed with random hexamers. TCR beta CDR3 regions were amplified with the immunoSEQ multiplex PCR assay covering 54 Vbeta and 13 Jbeta segments. PCR amplification bias was corrected by using a synthetic template baseline for primer optimization and computational correction. The paper's processing steps were these. Reads were annotated to V, D and J genes according to IMGT and were analyzed with immunoSEQ Analyzer, with only productive sequences retained. To calculate clonality, Shannon entropy was normalized by log2 of the number of productive unique sequences and then subtracted from one. For each patient and control, public and private clones were evaluated within the 100 most prevalent clones. Clones were defined as Susac-specific if absent from the healthy and MS cohorts, from around 1,100 published viral clones and from other ImmuneACCESS disease sequences. TCRdb reran the public reads through fastp at Q25 and MiXCR, keeping productive beta chains. Each entry merges the rows of one CDR3 protein and shows their most common DNA and genes. These V and J calls are TCRdb output, not the study's own analysis. The sample yields over 130,000 distinct CDR3 sequences; approximately 95% were counted once. Over 0.095% of the sample belongs to the ten largest clones.

The sequence was obtained from a human donor with multiple sclerosis. The sample taken for sequencing was CD4+ T cells from PBMCs. The chain couples TRBV5-1 to TRBJ2-1; the D gene remains uncertain. The bases read TGCGCCAGCAGCTTGGGACAACTCAATGAGCAGTTCTTC. Its translation reads: CASSLGQLNEQFF.